This T cell receptor beta chain was recorded in a study of blood T cell repertoires in COVID-19. Original analysis: Amplified reference gene primers provided the basis for estimating nucleated cell counts. TCRdb keeps only in-frame clones here, not all; method: immunoSEQ multiplex PCR. Clone size and V and J calls were adopted from that table, with D and trimming inferred from the DNA. The data hold 150,000 or so clones, with about nine tenths observed a single time. Trimming cost V 6 bases and J 0 bases, with 3 bases left between them. This CDR3 spans 12 amino acids. Germline loops: CDR1 LGHNA, CDR2 YNFKEQ. Participants had their cohort set by participant-reported clinical history.

This chain joins TRBV4-2 and TRBJ1-3; D call uncertain. The specimen sequenced was PBMCs or T cells enriched from blood (not recorded which). The source of this sequence is a man over 45 who had recovered from COVID-19. CDR3 sequence: CASRHSGNTIYF. CDR3 bases: TGTGCCAGCAGACACTCTGGAAACACCATATATTTT.